Presented here are 4 T cell receptor beta chains from one specimen sequenced in a study of T cell repertoires in cytomegalovirus infection. Which antigens these TCRs recognize remains unknown. TCRdb analysed the reads with MiXCR anew, one entry per CDR3 protein. The table includes approximately 590,000 distinct CDR3 sequences, 40% detected once. The sample in question was cultured PBMCs, obtained from culture after CMV antigen stimulation. These TCRs come from a human donor in good health (CMV status not recorded). Some clones in this sample may be carry-over from other donors' samples.

This clonotype turned up a few times. The chain links TRBV7-7 to TRBJ1-4; 8 positions agree with TRBD1. Germline CDR1 and CDR2: SSHAT and FNYEAQ (reference sequence). The CDR3 totals 14 residues. V was clipped by 5 bases and J by 5 bases; unmatched bases: 4. The CDR3 nucleotides are TGTGCCAGCAGCGGGACAGGAGGAAATGAAAAACTGTTTTTT. It is translated as CASSGTGGNEKLFF.

This clonotype was observed a few times. The rearrangement links TRBV6-2 or TRBV6-3 to TRBJ2-3, with unresolved D. The V end lost 4 bases, the J end lost 4 bases, and 12 bases lay between the germline ends. Per germline, CDR1 MNHEY and CDR2 SVGEGT. This CDR3 contains 14 residues. CDR3 sequence (DNA): TGTGCCAGCAGTTCCGGTCCGGCGGCAGATACGCAGTATTTT. It specifies CASSSGPAADTQYF.

As concerns this clonotype: A much more abundant neighbour one base away suggests this may be a read error. In nucleotides, the CDR3 is TGTGCCAGCAGCTTAGGAGACACCATATATTTT. It codes for CASSLGDTIYF. V usage is TRBV7-8 and J usage is TRBJ1-3; no clear D gene. CDR1 is SGHVS and CDR2 is FQNEAQ in the germline V gene. V lost 1 base to trimming and J lost 8 bases, with 3 bases between them. This CDR3 spans 11 amino acids.

This clonotype was recorded a few times. The chain joins TRBV7-8 to TRBJ2-5; D possibly corresponds to TRBD2 (5 bases). The CDR3 consists of 13 residues. V was trimmed by 6 bases and J by 4 bases, leaving 12 bases between them. Germline values: CDR1 SGHVS, CDR2 FQNEAQ. This CDR3 reads CASSSGVLETQYF. The CDR3, as DNA: TGTGCCAGCAGTTCCGGGGTATTAGAGACCCAGTACTTC.